Below are 13 T cell receptor beta chains sequenced from a single sample in a study of T cells in Graves' hyperthyroidism and ophthalmopathy. TCR beta CDR3 region amplification was performed from RNA transcripts. The TCR CDR3 first-round RT-PCR relied on the HTBI primer set. TCRdb itself ran the multiplex PCR reads through MiXCR, one entry per CDR3 protein. The sample has a few hundred thousand distinct CDR3 sequences, about a sixth seen once; the top ten hold less than 3.5%. Sample: blood. Receptor source: a woman in her forties with Graves' ophthalmopathy.

This clonotype was counted only a few times. The rearrangement joins TRBV15 to TRBJ2-7; weak D call: TRBD1 (5 bases). Germline lookup yields CDR1 LNHNV and CDR2 YYDKDF (reference sequence). V was cut by 3 bases and J by 3 bases, with 12 bases left in between. The length of the CDR3 is 14 residues. The CDR3 region is CATSRGQGSYEQYF. CDR3 DNA: TGTGCCACCAGCAGGGGCCAGGGAAGCTACGAGCAGTACTTC.

This clonotype was detected ten times or more. The chain uses TRBV7-2 and TRBJ1-6; D might be TRBD1 (6 bases). CDR1 is SGHTA and CDR2 is FQGNSA in the germline V gene. The germline V and J ends were trimmed by 3 bases and 9 bases, with 12 bases remaining between them. The CDR3 has 14 amino acids. In DNA form, the CDR3 reads TGTGCCAGCAGCTTGATGCAGGGGTCTTCACCCCTCCACTTT. Translated, it gives CASSLMQGSSPLHF.

This clonotype was observed at least ten times. In nucleotides, the CDR3 is TGTGCCAGCAGTGGGGAGAATGAGCAGTTCTTC. Amino acid sequence: CASSGENEQFF. This rearrangement joins TRBV2 to TRBJ2-1, with D possibly TRBD2 on 5 matching bases. CDR1 and CDR2 from the germline V gene are SNHLY and FYNNEI. This CDR3 region has 11 residues. V was pared by 4 bases and J by 7 bases, with 5 bases between.

This clonotype was observed at least ten times. The chain is built from TRBV20-1 and TRBJ2-7; D perhaps matches TRBD2 (5 bases). Trimming cost V 0 bases and J 4 bases, with 13 bases left between them. CDR3 length: 14 amino acids. Germline CDR1 DFQATT, CDR2 SNEGSKA (reference sequence). CDR3 loop: CSARDWRATYEQYF. CDR3 nucleotide sequence: TGCAGTGCTAGAGATTGGCGGGCAACGTACGAGCAGTACTTC.

V and J are TRBV6-2 or TRBV6-3 and TRBJ2-3; TRBD2 matches at 10 bases. V shed 5 bases, J shed 5 bases, and the junction held 4 bases outside the gene matches. Germline V gives CDR1 MNHEY, CDR2 SVGEGT. The CDR3 has 14 residues. The chain's CDR3 is CASSDPSGGDTQYF. CDR3 nucleotide sequence: TGTGCCAGCAGTGACCCTAGCGGGGGAGATACGCAGTATTTT.

This clonotype has just a few counts. This chain uses TRBV29-1 with TRBJ2-5, with 11 bases aligning to TRBD2. The germline V gene encodes CDR1 SQVTM and CDR2 ANQGSEA. The junction had 9 bases not matched to a gene; V was cut back by 4 bases and J by 5 bases. The CDR3 is 15 amino acids. The CDR3 is CSVVLAGDPLETQYF. Here the CDR3 DNA reads TGCAGCGTTGTACTAGCGGGGGACCCGTTGGAGACCCAGTACTTC.

This clonotype was found many times. The J gene is TRBJ2-3, the V gene TRBV7-3; 8 positions match TRBD2. The J segment lost 5 bases and the V segment lost 2 bases, leaving 6 bases of the junction unmatched. The CDR3 is made up of 15 amino acids. Germline V gene lookup returns CDR1 SGHTA and CDR2 FQGTGA. CDR3 bases: TGTGCCAGCAGCTTAGGAGCGGGAGCGGGAGATACGCAGTATTTT. It codes for CASSLGAGAGDTQYF.

The chain carries TRBV12-3 or TRBV12-4 and TRBJ1-5; D gene unclear. V was cut by 5 bases and J by 0 bases, with 14 bases left in between. CDR3 length equals 16 residues. The CDR3 nucleotides are TGTGCCAGCAGTGTGCGGGCCGCAGATAGCAATCAGCCCCAGCATTTT. Translation gives CASSVRAADSNQPQHF.

The gene calls are TRBV7-9 and TRBJ2-2; D gene unclear. V dropped 6 bases and J dropped 0 bases, with 11 bases sitting between them. Germline V lookup: CDR1 SEHNR, CDR2 FQNEAQ (reference sequence). The CDR3 totals 15 residues. The CDR3 nucleotides are TGTGCCAGCAGTTCTCATCATGCGAACACCGGGGAGCTGTTTTTT. Its protein product is CASSSHHANTGELFF.

This clonotype was observed a handful of times. V gene TRBV2 combines with J gene TRBJ1-5; TRBD1 is a possible D gene (5 bases). V gave up 4 bases and J gave up 6 bases, with 16 bases separating them. Germline-derived CDR1 and CDR2 are SNHLY and FYNNEI. The CDR3 consists of 15 residues. CDR3 loop: CASSGEGGVAQPQHF. The DNA for the CDR3 is TGTGCCAGCAGTGGGGAAGGAGGGGTGGCTCAGCCCCAGCATTTT.

This clonotype was picked up many times. This rearrangement joins TRBV5-1 to TRBJ2-3; 9 bases agree with TRBD2. Germline assignment: CDR1 SGHRS and CDR2 YFSETQ. CDR3 size: 16 residues. J gave up 0 bases and V 3 bases, and 5 bases lay outside the gene matches. DNA of the CDR3: TGCGCCAGCAGCTCAACGACTAGCGGTAGCACAGATACGCAGTATTTT. Residues: CASSSTTSGSTDTQYF.

This clonotype has a count of ten or more. This chain joins TRBV30 and TRBJ2-1, with D perhaps TRBD2 (7 bases). Germline-derived CDR1 and CDR2 are GTSNPN and SVGIG (reference sequence). This CDR3 is 15 amino acids long. V gave up 3 bases and J gave up 8 bases, with 20 bases separating them. In nucleotides, the CDR3 is TGTGCCTGGAGGTCGGGGGGCCTGGGGGGCGATGAGCAGTTCTTC. This codes for CAWRSGGLGGDEQFF.

This clonotype has at least ten counts. The chain couples TRBV7-2 to TRBJ1-2; D gene ambiguous. In germline, CDR1 is SGHTA, CDR2 FQGNSA. The CDR3 contains 13 residues. V was shortened by 1 base and J by 2 bases, with 5 bases between the two germline ends. CDR3: CASSLDGNYGYTF. The CDR3 DNA sequence: TGTGCCAGCAGCTTAGACGGGAACTATGGCTACACCTTC.